Below are 10 T cell receptor beta chains sequenced from a single sample in a study of T cell responses to AZD1222 COVID-19 vaccine. TCRdb's copy holds only in-frame clones and misses some; the assay was immunoSEQ multiplex PCR. This sample has 90,000 to 150,000 clones, with about 85% found just once. The source was peripheral blood, collected on day 0 of AZD1222 vaccination. The source is an adult in good health.

The gene calls are TRBV13 and TRBJ1-5; D is unclear. CDR3 length: 14 amino acids. The V end was cut by 2 bases, the J end by 3 bases, with 8 bases between. Per germline, CDR1 PRHDT and CDR2 FYEKMQ (reference sequence). The DNA of the CDR3 is TGTGCCAGCAGCTTAAAGGCAGACAATCAGCCCCAGCATTTT. Its translation is CASSLKADNQPQHF.

The genes are TRBV7-9 and TRBJ2-7; TRBD1 might be the D (6 bases). Germline lookup yields CDR1 SEHNR and CDR2 FQNEAQ (reference sequence). The CDR3 contains 17 residues. V was pared by 1 base and J by 3 bases, with 19 bases between. The CDR3 spells CASSLGGRGSNRYEQYF. The DNA of the CDR3 is TGTGCCAGCAGCTTAGGCGGAAGGGGGTCTAATCGCTACGAGCAGTACTTC.

CDR3 coding DNA: TGTGCCAGCAGTGAAGCAGTCATCAATGAGCAGTTCTTC. It specifies CASSEAVINEQFF. The V call is TRBV2, the J call TRBJ2-1, with unresolved D. Trimming cost V 0 bases and J 6 bases, with 6 bases left between them. The CDR3 spans 13 residues. CDR1 is SNHLY, CDR2 FYNNEI, per germline.

The genes are TRBV29-1 and TRBJ1-5; tentatively, D is TRBD1 (5 bases). This CDR3 has 12 amino acids. Germline values: CDR1 SQVTM, CDR2 ANQGSEA. Between the trimmed V and J ends, which lost 4 bases and 6 bases, there was a span of 10 bases. The CDR3 is CSVGGAGQPQHF. CDR3 bases: TGCAGCGTTGGGGGCGCGGGTCAGCCCCAGCATTTT.

The chain carries TRBV10-3 and TRBJ2-5, with D perhaps given as TRBD1 or TRBD2 (5 bases each). In germline, CDR1 is ENHRY, CDR2 SYGVKD. This CDR3 is built from 15 residues. V lost 4 bases to trimming and J lost 2 bases, with 14 bases between them. The CDR3, as DNA: TGTGCCATCAGTGCGGGGACGGCGGAGCAAGAGACCCAGTACTTC. It translates to CAISAGTAEQETQYF.

The chain is built from TRBV5-6 and TRBJ1-3, with 7 nucleotides matching TRBD1. Per germline, CDR1 SGHDT and CDR2 YYEEEE. The CDR3 runs to 15 residues. V lost 0 bases, J lost 4 bases, and 4 bases stayed unmatched. The CDR3 DNA sequence: TGTGCCAGCAGCTTGGTCCCGGGACAGGGAAACACCATATATTTT. Translating gives CASSLVPGQGNTIYF.

This clone has only one observation. This rearrangement joins TRBV9 to TRBJ1-3; D might be TRBD1 (5 bases). The CDR3 has 17 residues. Germline V gene lookup returns CDR1 SGDLS and CDR2 YYNGEE. V lost 0 bases to trimming and J lost 3 bases, with 16 bases between them. This CDR3 reads CASSVEPRGGVGNTIYF. CDR3 DNA: TGTGCCAGCAGCGTAGAACCCCGTGGGGGGGTTGGAAACACCATATATTTT.

The genes are TRBV10-3 and TRBJ1-5, with a tentative D call TRBD1 (6 bases). The CDR3 runs to 19 residues. V lost 6 bases and J 5 bases, leaving 29 bases between the germline ends. From germline, CDR1 is ENHRY and CDR2 SYGVKD. The CDR3 DNA reads as TGTGCCATCAGCCCAAGGGGGGGGCCTAAGAGGACGGCAGATCAGCCCCAGCATTTT. Translating gives CAISPRGGPKRTADQPQHF.

In its sample, this clone was seen a few times. The chain uses TRBV5-8 and TRBJ1-2; D not resolved. Trimming stripped 0 bases from V and 4 bases from J, with 4 bases between. The CDR3 is made up of 12 amino acids. Looked up from germline, CDR1 is SGHTS and CDR2 is YDEGEE. In DNA, the CDR3 is TGTGCCAGCAGCTTGGAAAGCTATGGCTACACCTTC. Encoded protein: CASSLESYGYTF.

The chain is built from TRBV2 and TRBJ2-2; D is unclear. V dropped 4 bases and J dropped 4 bases, with 7 bases sitting between them. The CDR3 sequence is 13 residues long. The germline CDR1 and CDR2 sequences are SNHLY and FYNNEI. CDR3 sequence reads: CASSVRITGELFF. The CDR3 DNA is TGTGCCAGCAGTGTTAGGATCACCGGGGAGCTGTTTTTT.